This T cell receptor (beta chain) came from a study of cytotoxic CD8 clonotypes in ibrutinib-treated CLL. Study context: A mean of about 240,000 productive templates and approximately 90,000 productive rearrangements was obtained per sample.

This table comes from immunoSEQ multiplex PCR, and its TCRdb copy is limited to in-frame clones, with some not included. The sample comprises approximately 200,000 clones, over 60% of which are singletons, and around 15% rests with the top ten. On this clone itself: What it binds is unknown.

CDR3 length equals 15 residues. Germline V gene sequence: CDR1 SGDLS, CDR2 YYNGEE. Trimming cost V 0 bases and J 5 bases, with 14 bases left between them. Findings of the study overall: Sampling schedules were unmatched across sustained-remission and progressing patients. At progression, clonality fell back toward baseline after rising at ibrutinib response.

Sequencing was performed on PBMCs, taken after 24 months of ibrutinib treatment. The rearrangement joins TRBV9 to TRBJ1-1; D might be TRBD1 (5 bases). The origin of this receptor is a human donor with chronic lymphocytic leukemia. This CDR3 reads CASSVAGAGWTEAFF. In DNA, the CDR3 is TGTGCCAGCAGCGTAGCTGGTGCAGGGTGGACTGAAGCTTTCTTT. The entire variable domain, with the rest obtained from reference TRBV9 and TRBJ1-1, is as follows: DSGVTQTPKHLITATGQRVTLRCSPRSGDLSVYWYQQSLDQGLQFLIQYYNGEERAKGNILERFSAQQFPDLHSELNLSSLELGDSALYFCASSVAGAGWTEAFFGQGTRLTVV.